These T cell receptor beta chains were read from a single sample in a study of cytomegalovirus exposure and HLA in healthy donors. The method was immunoSEQ multiplex PCR; TCRdb's version includes in-frame clones alone and lacks a portion of them. The data contain some 160,000 clones, 86% of them singletons. Sequencing used PBMCs. The receptors derive from a woman under 30 in good health and CMV-seronegative. The CDR3 runs from the conserved cysteine through the conserved F or W. D genes are given only for firm matches. A clone size is listed for some rows: how often the clone was seen (once, few, many), or a class if it is expanded.

J,size,D,V,DNA,CDR3
TRBJ1-2,NA,NA,TRBV4-1,TGCGCCAGCAGCCAAGGCCCAGGACTGGACTATGGCTACACCTTC,CASSQGPGLDYGYTF
TRBJ1-1,NA,NA,TRBV7-8,TGTGCCAGCAGCTTAGTCAGGGGTCTGACTGAAGCTTTCTTT,CASSLVRGLTEAFF
TRBJ2-1,once,TRBD2,TRBV15,TGTGCCACCAGCAGGCGGGGGAGTCCCTACAATGAGCAGTTCTTC,CATSRRGSPYNEQFF
TRBJ1-1,few,TRBD1,TRBV6-1,TGTGCCAGCAGTGCGGGACAGGATAACACTGAAGCTTTCTTT,CASSAGQDNTEAFF
TRBJ1-5,NA,NA,TRBV27,TGTGCCAGCAGTTTGGGTACCAACAGTCAGCCCCAGCATTTT,CASSLGTNSQPQHF
TRBJ1-1,NA,TRBD1,TRBV2,TGTGCCAGCAGTCCGAGGCAGGGACAGGGATTAGCTTTCTTT,CASSPRQGQGLAFF
TRBJ2-7,NA,NA,TRBV4-1,TGCGCCAGCAGCCAAGAAGCCAGGCCCTACGAGCAGTACTTC,CASSQEARPYEQYF
TRBJ2-7,NA,NA,TRBV10-3,TGTGCCATCAGTGACCAGGGAAGCTCCTACGAGCAGTACTTC,CAISDQGSSYEQYF
TRBJ1-5,NA,NA,TRBV28,TGTGCCAGCAGTTTAGAAGGGGCAAGCAATCAGCCCCAGCATTTT,CASSLEGASNQPQHF
TRBJ2-5,NA,NA,TRBV2,TGTGCCAGCAGCGGGACTGGGGAGACCCAGTACTTC,CASSGTGETQYF